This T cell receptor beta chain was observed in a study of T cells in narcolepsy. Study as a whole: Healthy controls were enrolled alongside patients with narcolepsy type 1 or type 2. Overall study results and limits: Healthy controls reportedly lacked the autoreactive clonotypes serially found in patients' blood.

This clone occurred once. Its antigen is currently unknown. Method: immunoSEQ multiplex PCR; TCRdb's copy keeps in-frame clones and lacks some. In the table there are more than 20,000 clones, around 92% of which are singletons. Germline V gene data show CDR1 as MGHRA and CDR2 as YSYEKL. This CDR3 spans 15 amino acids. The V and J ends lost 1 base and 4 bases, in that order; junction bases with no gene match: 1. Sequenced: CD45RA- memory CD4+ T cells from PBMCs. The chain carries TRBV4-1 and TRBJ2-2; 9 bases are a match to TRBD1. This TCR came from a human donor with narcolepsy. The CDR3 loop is CASSQGDRVTGELFF. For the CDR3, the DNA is TGCGCCAGCAGCCAAGGGGACAGGGTCACCGGGGAGCTGTTTTTT.